These 17 T cell receptor beta chains came from one sample sequenced in a study of CD8 T cells in ankylosing spondylitis. TCRdb reanalysed the 5' RACE reads using MiXCR and keeps one entry per CDR3 protein. The table records roughly 60,000 distinct CDR3 sequences, about 6% of them present only once. Sample: synovial fluid, either unsorted or a sorted T cell fraction (not recorded which). The source is a male donor with ankylosing spondylitis.

This clonotype was seen many times. The genes are TRBV9 and TRBJ2-3; TRBD2 matches at 9 bases. The germline V gene encodes CDR1 SGDLS and CDR2 YYNGEE. The V gene end was trimmed by 2 bases and the J gene end by 2 bases; junction bases not matched to a gene: 3. CDR3 length: 15 residues. DNA of the CDR3: TGTGCCAGCAGCGTCCTAGCGGGGCTCACAGATACGCAGTATTTT. It codes for CASSVLAGLTDTQYF.

The chain joins TRBV7-9 to TRBJ1-4; the match to TRBD1 covers 9 bases. CDR3 length equals 15 residues. Looked up from germline, CDR1 is SEHNR and CDR2 is FQNEAQ (reference sequence). V lost 1 base to trimming and J lost 8 bases; unmatched junction nucleotides: 5. CDR3 in amino acids: CASSLVLDRGEKLFF. CDR3 nucleotide sequence: TGTGCCAGCAGCTTAGTCCTGGACAGGGGCGAAAAACTGTTTTTT.

Ten or more counts support this clonotype. This chain connects TRBV29-1 to TRBJ1-1; unclear D gene. Trimming left V 4 bases short and J 2 bases short, with 8 bases between. Germline CDR1 and CDR2: SQVTM and ANQGSEA. This CDR3 region has 12 residues. Here the CDR3 reads CSVGHINTEAFF. For the CDR3, the DNA is TGCAGCGTTGGGCACATCAACACTGAAGCTTTCTTT. Full variable domain (remainder filled in from reference TRBV29-1 and TRBJ1-1): SAVISQKPSRDICQRGTSLTIQCQVDSQVTMMFWYRQQPGQSLTLIATANQGSEATYESGFVIDKFPISRPNLTFSTLTVSNMSPEDSSIYLCSVGHINTEAFFGQGTRLTVV.

This clonotype has at least ten counts. The rearrangement uses TRBV3-1 and TRBJ2-7; D possibly corresponds to TRBD2 (5 bases). The germline V and J ends were trimmed by 0 bases and 8 bases, with 17 bases remaining between them. Germline loops: CDR1 LGHDT, CDR2 YNNKEL (reference sequence). This CDR3 region has 15 residues. The CDR3 is CASSQDQDFTTKQYF. The CDR3 bases are TGTGCCAGCAGCCAAGATCAGGACTTCACTACGAAGCAGTACTTC.

CDR3 protein: CASSHPLGNRGRETQYF. As DNA, the CDR3 is TGTGCCAGCAGCCACCCACTCGGGAACAGGGGGAGAGAGACCCAGTACTTC. The chain employs TRBV14 and TRBJ2-5; 8 positions match TRBD1. This CDR3 has 17 amino acids. Germline-derived CDR1 and CDR2 are SGHDN and FVKESK. V dropped 3 bases and J dropped 4; count of bases not matched to a gene: 13.

This clonotype was counted ten times or more. V is TRBV7-3 and J is TRBJ2-2; unclear D gene. This CDR3 is 16 amino acids long. The V and J ends lost 5 bases and 1 base respectively, with 14 bases between them. The germline V gene encodes CDR1 SGHTA and CDR2 FQGTGA. This CDR3 reads CASSPRKGRNTGELFF. For the CDR3, the DNA is TGTGCCAGCAGCCCCAGGAAAGGAAGGAACACCGGGGAGCTGTTTTTT.

This clonotype was detected only a few times. This rearrangement joins TRBV29-1 to TRBJ2-7, with a tentative D call TRBD2 (6 bases). Per germline, CDR1 SQVTM and CDR2 ANQGSEA. This CDR3 contains 12 residues. Trimming took 5 bases from V and 3 from J, leaving 11 bases between them. The CDR3 nucleotides read TGCAGCGTTTACGGGGGAGACTACGAGCAGTACTTC. It yields the protein CSVYGGDYEQYF.

This sequence joins TRBV9 and TRBJ2-1; 8 nucleotides agree with TRBD1. The CDR3 extends over 15 amino acids. V lost 0 bases and J lost 7; bases outside the gene matches: 6. In germline, CDR1 is SGDLS, CDR2 YYNGEE. The CDR3 DNA is TGTGCCAGCAGCGTAGATCCAGGGGGCTGGAATGAGCAGTTCTTC. This gives the protein CASSVDPGGWNEQFF.

This clonotype came up many times. This sequence joins TRBV7-3 and TRBJ2-3; D is undetermined. V lost 5 bases and J lost 5, with 14 bases in between. CDR1 SGHTA and CDR2 FQGTGA come from the germline V gene. The CDR3 extends over 14 amino acids. This CDR3 reads CASSRILLGDTQYF. Here the CDR3 DNA reads TGTGCCAGCAGCCGTATCCTCTTAGGAGATACGCAGTATTTT.

The chain is built from TRBV6-1 and TRBJ1-5; D perhaps matches TRBD1 (5 bases). V lost 5 bases, J lost 4 bases, and 18 bases lay in between. The CDR3 contains 16 residues. In germline, CDR1 is MNHNS, CDR2 SASEGT. Here the CDR3 reads CASSQLAGTDNQPQHF. For the CDR3, the DNA is TGTGCCAGCAGTCAACTAGCGGGGACTGATAATCAGCCCCAGCATTTT.

This clonotype was seen ten or more times. The chain combines TRBV20-1 with TRBJ2-3; 8 nucleotides match TRBD2. Germline lookup yields CDR1 DFQATT and CDR2 SNEGSKA (reference sequence). The CDR3 is 14 amino acids. Unmatched junction bases numbered 11, after V lost 6 bases and J lost 6 bases. CDR3 residues: CSASKGGRLDTQYF. The CDR3 DNA reads TGCAGTGCGTCGAAGGGCGGGAGGCTCGATACGCAGTATTTT.

This clonotype was counted many times. This chain links TRBV18 with TRBJ2-2; perhaps TRBD2 as D (5 bases). Trimming shortened V by 6 bases and J by 7 bases, and 15 bases separated the two germline ends. Germline values: CDR1 KGHSH, CDR2 LQKENI. The CDR3 is 14 residues long. CDR3 amino acids: CASSPSGGVGELFF. As DNA, the CDR3 is TGTGCCAGCTCCCCCAGCGGTGGCGTCGGGGAGCTGTTTTTT.

This clonotype was counted many times. An end of the junction differs from the germline gene, which may be a read error. The rearrangement links TRBV20-1 to TRBJ1-4, with 8 positions matching TRBD1. The CDR3 is 15 residues long. Germline CDR1 is DFQATT and CDR2 is SNEGSKA (reference sequence). The CDR3: CSAPVLHRGNGKLFF. In DNA, the CDR3 is TGCAGTGCTCCAGTGCTGCACAGGGGGAATGGAAAACTGTTTTTT.

Ten or more counts support this clonotype. This chain uses TRBV28 with TRBJ2-1; 7 positions match TRBD1. The junction had 6 bases not matched to a gene; V was cut back by 8 bases and J by 5 bases. This CDR3 has 13 amino acids. Germline V gene data show CDR1 as MDHEN and CDR2 as SYDVKM. The CDR3 loop reads CASSGQEDNEQFF. The CDR3 coding sequence is TGTGCCAGCTCCGGACAGGAGGACAATGAGCAGTTCTTC.

This clonotype was seen only a few times. The chain joins TRBV19 to TRBJ1-2, with 8 bases lining up with TRBD1. CDR1 and CDR2 (germline): LNHDA, SQIVND (reference sequence). The CDR3 has 17 residues. V lost 4 bases and J lost 2; bases outside the gene matches: 12. In DNA, the CDR3 is TGTGCCAGTAGTAAATACACAGGGGGACCTATCAACTATGGCTACACCTTC. Encoded protein: CASSKYTGGPINYGYTF. The full variable domain, with the rest looked up from reference TRBV19 and TRBJ1-2, is DGGITQSPKYLFRKEGQNVTLSCEQNLNHDAMYWYRQDPGQGLRLIYYSQIVNDFQKGDIAEGYSVSREKKESFPLTVTSAQKNPTAFYLCASSKYTGGPINYGYTFGSGTRLTVV.

This clonotype was observed at least ten times. This chain uses TRBV9 with TRBJ2-3; D unresolved. The V and J ends lost 5 bases and 0 bases respectively, with 4 bases between them. The CDR3 is 12 residues long. The germline gives CDR1 SGDLS, CDR2 YYNGEE. In nucleotides, the CDR3 is TGTGCCAGCAGTGCTAGCACAGATACGCAGTATTTT. Amino acid sequence: CASSASTDTQYF.

This clonotype has ten or more counts. The DNA for the CDR3 is TGTGCCAGCAGCTTCCTTAGCGGGAGAGGCGACGAGCAGTACTTC. It codes for CASSFLSGRGDEQYF. The rearrangement uses TRBV5-6 and TRBJ2-7, with 9 bases fitting TRBD2. Trimming took 2 bases from V and 5 from J; bases not matched to a gene: 8. Germline loops: CDR1 SGHDT, CDR2 YYEEEE. The CDR3 runs to 15 residues.